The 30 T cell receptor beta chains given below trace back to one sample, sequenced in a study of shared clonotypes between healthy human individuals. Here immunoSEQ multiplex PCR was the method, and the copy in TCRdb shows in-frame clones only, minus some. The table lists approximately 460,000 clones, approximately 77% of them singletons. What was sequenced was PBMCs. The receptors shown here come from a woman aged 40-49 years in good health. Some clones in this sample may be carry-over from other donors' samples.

The CDR3 DNA reads as TGTGCCAGCAGCTTAGGTCAGCGTCTAGCGGGAGGTCTTTACGAGCAGTACTTC. It is translated as CASSLGQRLAGGLYEQYF. The rearrangement links TRBV11-2 to TRBJ2-7; 11 positions match TRBD2. With V trimmed by 1 base and J by 4 bases, 12 bases remained unmatched. The germline CDR1 and CDR2 sequences are SGHAT and FQNNGV. The CDR3 covers 18 residues.

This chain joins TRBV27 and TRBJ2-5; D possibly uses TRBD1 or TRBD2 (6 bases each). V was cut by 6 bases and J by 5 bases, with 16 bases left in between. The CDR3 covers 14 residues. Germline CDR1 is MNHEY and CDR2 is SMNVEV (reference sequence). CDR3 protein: CASSLLTGRETQYF. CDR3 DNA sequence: TGTGCCAGCAGCCTACTTACAGGGAGGGAGACCCAGTACTTC.

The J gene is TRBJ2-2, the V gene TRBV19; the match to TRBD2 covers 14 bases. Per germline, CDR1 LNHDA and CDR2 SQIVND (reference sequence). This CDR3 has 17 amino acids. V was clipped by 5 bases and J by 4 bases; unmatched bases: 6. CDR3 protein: CASSWTSGRSATGELFF. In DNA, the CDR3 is TGTGCCAGTAGTTGGACTAGCGGGAGGTCGGCCACCGGGGAGCTGTTTTTT.

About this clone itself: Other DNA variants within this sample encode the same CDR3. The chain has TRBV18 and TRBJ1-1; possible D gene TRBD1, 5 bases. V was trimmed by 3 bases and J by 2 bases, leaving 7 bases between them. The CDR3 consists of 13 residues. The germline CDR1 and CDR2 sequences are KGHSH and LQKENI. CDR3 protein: CASSPGGNTEAFF. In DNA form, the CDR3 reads TGTGCCAGCTCACCGGGGGGTAACACTGAAGCTTTCTTT.

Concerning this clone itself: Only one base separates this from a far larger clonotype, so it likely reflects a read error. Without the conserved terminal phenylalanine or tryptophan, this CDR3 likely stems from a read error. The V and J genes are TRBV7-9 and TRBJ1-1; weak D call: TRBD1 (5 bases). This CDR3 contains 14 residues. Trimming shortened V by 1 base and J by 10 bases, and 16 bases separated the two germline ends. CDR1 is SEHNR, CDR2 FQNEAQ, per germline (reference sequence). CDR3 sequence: CASSLGNRRGVAFL. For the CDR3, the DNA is TGTGCCAGCAGCTTAGGTAATAGACGGGGGGTAGCTTTCCTT.

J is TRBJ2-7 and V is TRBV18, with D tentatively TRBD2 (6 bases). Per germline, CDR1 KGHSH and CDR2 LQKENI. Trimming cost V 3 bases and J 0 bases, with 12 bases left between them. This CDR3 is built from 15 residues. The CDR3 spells CASSPSGGVSYEQYF. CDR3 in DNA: TGTGCCAGCTCACCGAGCGGCGGGGTCTCCTACGAGCAGTACTTC.

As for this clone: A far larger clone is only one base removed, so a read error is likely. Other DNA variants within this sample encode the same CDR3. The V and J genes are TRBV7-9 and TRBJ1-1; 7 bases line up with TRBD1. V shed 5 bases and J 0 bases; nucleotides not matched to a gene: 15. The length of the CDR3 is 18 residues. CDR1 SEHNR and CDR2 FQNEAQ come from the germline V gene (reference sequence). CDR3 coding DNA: TGTGCCAGCAGCCCACCGGTAGTCGGACAGGTGATGAACACTGAAGCTTTCTTT. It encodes CASSPPVVGQVMNTEAFF. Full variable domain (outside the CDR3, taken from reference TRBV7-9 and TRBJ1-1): DTGVSQNPRHKITKRGQNVTFRCDPISEHNRLYWYRQTLGQGPEFLTYFQNEAQLEKSRLLSDRFSAERPKGSFSTLEIQRTEQGDSAMYLCASSPPVVGQVMNTEAFFGQGTRLTVV.

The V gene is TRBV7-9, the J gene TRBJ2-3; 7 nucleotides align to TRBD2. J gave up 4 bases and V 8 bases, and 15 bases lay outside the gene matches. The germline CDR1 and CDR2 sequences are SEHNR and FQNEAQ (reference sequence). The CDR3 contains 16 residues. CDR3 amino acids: CASSRGREGVADTQYF. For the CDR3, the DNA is TGTGCCAGCTCCCGGGGGAGGGAGGGCGTTGCAGATACGCAGTATTTT.

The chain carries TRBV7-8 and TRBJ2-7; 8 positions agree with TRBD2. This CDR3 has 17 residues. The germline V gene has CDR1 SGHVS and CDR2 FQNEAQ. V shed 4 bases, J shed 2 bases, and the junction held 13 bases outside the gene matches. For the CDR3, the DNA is TGTGCCAGCAGCTACGGGACTGGCGGGAGGACAACCTACGAGCAGTACTTC. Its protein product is CASSYGTGGRTTYEQYF.

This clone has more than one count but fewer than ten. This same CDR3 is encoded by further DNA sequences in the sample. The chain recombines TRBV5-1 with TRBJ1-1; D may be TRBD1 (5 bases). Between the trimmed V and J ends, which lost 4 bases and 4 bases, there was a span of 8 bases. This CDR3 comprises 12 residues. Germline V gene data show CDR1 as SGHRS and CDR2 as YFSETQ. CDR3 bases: TGCGCCAGCAGCCTTACAGGCACTGAAGCTTTCTTT. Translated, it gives CASSLTGTEAFF.

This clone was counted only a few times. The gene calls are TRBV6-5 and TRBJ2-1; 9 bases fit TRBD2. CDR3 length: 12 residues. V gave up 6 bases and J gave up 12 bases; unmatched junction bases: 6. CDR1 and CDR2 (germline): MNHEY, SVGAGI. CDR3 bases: TGTGCCAGCAGACGTAGCGGGAGCGGGCAGTTCTTC. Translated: CASRRSGSGQFF.

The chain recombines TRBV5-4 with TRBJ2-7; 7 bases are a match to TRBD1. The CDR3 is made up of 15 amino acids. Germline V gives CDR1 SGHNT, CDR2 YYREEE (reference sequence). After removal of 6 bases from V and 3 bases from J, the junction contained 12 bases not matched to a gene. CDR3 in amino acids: CASTRGADRDYEQYF. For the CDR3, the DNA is TGTGCCAGCACCCGGGGAGCCGACAGGGACTACGAGCAGTACTTC.

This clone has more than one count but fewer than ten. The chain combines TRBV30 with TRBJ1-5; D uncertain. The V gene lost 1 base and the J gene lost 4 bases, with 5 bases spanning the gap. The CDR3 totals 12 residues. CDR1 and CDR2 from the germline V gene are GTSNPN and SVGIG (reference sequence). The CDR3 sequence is CAWSGLNQPQHF. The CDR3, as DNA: TGTGCCTGGAGTGGGTTAAATCAGCCCCAGCATTTT.

The chain's CDR3 is CASSLGGSMNTEAFF. The CDR3 DNA sequence: TGTGCCAGCAGCTTGGGGGGCAGCATGAACACTGAAGCTTTCTTT. The chain uses TRBV5-4 and TRBJ1-1, with a tentative D call TRBD1 (5 bases). The CDR3 runs to 15 residues. Germline assignment: CDR1 SGHNT and CDR2 YYREEE (reference sequence). V was shortened by 0 bases and J by 0 bases, with 9 bases between the two germline ends.

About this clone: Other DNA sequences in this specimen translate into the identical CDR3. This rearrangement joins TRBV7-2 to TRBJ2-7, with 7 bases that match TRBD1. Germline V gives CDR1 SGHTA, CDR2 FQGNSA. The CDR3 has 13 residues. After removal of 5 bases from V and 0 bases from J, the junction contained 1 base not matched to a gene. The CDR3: CASSRDSSYEQYF. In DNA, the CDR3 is TGTGCCAGCAGCCGGGACAGCTCCTACGAGCAGTACTTC.

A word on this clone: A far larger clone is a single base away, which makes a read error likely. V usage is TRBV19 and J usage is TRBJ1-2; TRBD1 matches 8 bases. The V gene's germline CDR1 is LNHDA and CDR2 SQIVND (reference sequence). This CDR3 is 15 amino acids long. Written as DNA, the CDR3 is TGTGCCAGTAGTAGGGGACAGGCAACTAACTATGACTACACCTTC. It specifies CASSRGQATNYDYTF. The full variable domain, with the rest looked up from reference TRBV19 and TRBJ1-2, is DGGITQSPKYLFRKEGQNVTLSCEQNLNHDAMYWYRQDPGQGLRLIYYSQIVNDFQKGDIAEGYSVSREKKESFPLTVTSAQKNPTAFYLCASSRGQATNYDYTFGSGTRLTVV.

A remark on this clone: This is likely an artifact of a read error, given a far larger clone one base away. CDR3 sequence: CASSRTGGTYGQYF. In DNA form, the CDR3 reads TGTGCCAGCAGTCGGACAGGGGGCACATACGGGCAGTACTTC. This chain links TRBV25-1 with TRBJ2-7; 11 positions match TRBD1. The CDR3 is made up of 14 amino acids. CDR1 is MGHDK and CDR2 is SYGVNS in the germline V gene.

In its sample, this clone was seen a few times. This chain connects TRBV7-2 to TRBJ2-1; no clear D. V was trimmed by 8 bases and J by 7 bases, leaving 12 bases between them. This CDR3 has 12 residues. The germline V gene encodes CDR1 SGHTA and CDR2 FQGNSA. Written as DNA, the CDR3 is TGTGCCAGCGGTCGATATCAGAATGAGCAGTTCTTC. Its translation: CASGRYQNEQFF.

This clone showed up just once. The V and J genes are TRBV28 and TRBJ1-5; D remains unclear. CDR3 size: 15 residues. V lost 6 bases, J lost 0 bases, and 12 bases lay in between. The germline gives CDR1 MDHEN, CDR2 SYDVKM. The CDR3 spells CASSLQDYSNQPQHF. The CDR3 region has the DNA TGTGCCAGCAGCCTACAAGACTATAGCAATCAGCCCCAGCATTTT.

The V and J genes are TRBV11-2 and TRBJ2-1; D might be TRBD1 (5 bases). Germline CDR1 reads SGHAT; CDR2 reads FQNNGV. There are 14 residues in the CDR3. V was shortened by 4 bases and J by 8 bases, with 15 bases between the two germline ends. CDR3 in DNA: TGTGCCAGCAGCTCCACGATGGGGCACGATGAGCAGTTCTTC. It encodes CASSSTMGHDEQFF.

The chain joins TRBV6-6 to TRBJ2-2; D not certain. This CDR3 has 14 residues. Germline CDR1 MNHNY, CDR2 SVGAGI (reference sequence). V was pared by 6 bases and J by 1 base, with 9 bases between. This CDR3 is CASSLRWNTGELFF. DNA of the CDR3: TGTGCCAGCAGCTTAAGGTGGAACACCGGGGAGCTGTTTTTT.

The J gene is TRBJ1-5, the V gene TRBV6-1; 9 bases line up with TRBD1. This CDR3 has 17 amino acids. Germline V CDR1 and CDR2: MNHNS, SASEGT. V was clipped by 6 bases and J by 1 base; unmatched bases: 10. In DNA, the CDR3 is TGTGCCAGCAGCGAAACGATGGGACAGGGCAGCAATCAGCCCCAGCATTTT. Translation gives CASSETMGQGSNQPQHF.

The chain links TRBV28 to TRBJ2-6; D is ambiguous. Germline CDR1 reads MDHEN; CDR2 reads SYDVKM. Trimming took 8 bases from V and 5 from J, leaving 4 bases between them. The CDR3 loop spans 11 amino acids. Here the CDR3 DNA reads TGTGCCAGCGGTTGGGCCAACGTCCTGACTTTC. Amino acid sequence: CASGWANVLTF. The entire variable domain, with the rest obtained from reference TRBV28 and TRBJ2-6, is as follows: DVKVTQSSRYLVKRTGEKVFLECVQDMDHENMFWYRQDPGLGLRLIYFSYDVKMKEKGDIPEGYSVSREKKERFSLILESASTNQTSMYLCASGWANVLTFGAGSRLTVL.

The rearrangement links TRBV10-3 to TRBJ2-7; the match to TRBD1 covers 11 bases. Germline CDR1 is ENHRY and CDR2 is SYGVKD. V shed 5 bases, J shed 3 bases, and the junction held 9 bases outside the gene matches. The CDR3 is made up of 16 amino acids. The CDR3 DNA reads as TGTGCCATCAGTCCCAACCCGGGACAGGGGGGCTACGAGCAGTACTTC. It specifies CAISPNPGQGGYEQYF.

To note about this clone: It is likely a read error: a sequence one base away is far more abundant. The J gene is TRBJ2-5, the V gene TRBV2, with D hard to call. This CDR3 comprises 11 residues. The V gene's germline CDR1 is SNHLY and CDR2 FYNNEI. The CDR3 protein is CVSSEEETQYF. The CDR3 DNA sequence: TGTGTCAGCAGTGAGGAAGAGACCCAGTACTTC.

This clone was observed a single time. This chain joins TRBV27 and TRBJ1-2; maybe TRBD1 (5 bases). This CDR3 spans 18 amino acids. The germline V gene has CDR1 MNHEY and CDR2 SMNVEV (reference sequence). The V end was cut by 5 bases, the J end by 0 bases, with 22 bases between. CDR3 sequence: CASSRSRLSGAANYGYTF. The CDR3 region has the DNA TGTGCCAGCAGTCGTTCTAGGCTGAGCGGGGCAGCTAACTATGGCTACACCTTC.

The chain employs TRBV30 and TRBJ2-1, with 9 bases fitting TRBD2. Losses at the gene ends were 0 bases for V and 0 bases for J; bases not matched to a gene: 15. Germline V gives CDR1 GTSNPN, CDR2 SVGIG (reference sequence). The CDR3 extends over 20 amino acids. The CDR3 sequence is CAWSVRSGRTYYSSYNEQFF. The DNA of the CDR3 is TGTGCCTGGAGTGTACGGAGCGGGAGGACTTATTACAGCTCCTACAATGAGCAGTTCTTC.

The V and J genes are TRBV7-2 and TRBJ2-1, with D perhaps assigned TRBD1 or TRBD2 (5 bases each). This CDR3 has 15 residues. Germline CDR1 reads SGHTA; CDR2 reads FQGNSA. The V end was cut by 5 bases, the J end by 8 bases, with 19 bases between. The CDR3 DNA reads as TGTGCCAGCAGCCTAGTAGCGAACAGGAGAGATGAGCAGTTCTTC. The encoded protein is CASSLVANRRDEQFF. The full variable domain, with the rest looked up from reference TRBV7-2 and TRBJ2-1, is GAGVSQSPSNKVTEKGKDVELRCDPISGHTALYWYRQSLGQGLEFLIYFQGNSAPDKSGLPSDRFSAERTGGSVSTLTIQRTQQEDSAVYLCASSLVANRRDEQFFGPGTRLTVL.

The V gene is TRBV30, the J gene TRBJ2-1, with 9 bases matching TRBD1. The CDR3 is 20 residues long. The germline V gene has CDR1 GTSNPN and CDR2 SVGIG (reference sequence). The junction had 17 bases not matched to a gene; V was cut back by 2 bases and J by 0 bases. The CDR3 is CAWSRWSGQGFISSYNEQFF. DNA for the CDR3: TGTGCCTGGAGTCGCTGGTCGGGACAGGGTTTTATTAGCTCCTACAATGAGCAGTTCTTC.

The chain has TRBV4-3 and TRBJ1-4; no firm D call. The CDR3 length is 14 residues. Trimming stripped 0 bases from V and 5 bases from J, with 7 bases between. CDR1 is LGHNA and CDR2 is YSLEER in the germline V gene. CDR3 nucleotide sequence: TGCGCCAGCAGCCAAGAAAAGGGAAATGAAAAACTGTTTTTT. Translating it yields CASSQEKGNEKLFF.